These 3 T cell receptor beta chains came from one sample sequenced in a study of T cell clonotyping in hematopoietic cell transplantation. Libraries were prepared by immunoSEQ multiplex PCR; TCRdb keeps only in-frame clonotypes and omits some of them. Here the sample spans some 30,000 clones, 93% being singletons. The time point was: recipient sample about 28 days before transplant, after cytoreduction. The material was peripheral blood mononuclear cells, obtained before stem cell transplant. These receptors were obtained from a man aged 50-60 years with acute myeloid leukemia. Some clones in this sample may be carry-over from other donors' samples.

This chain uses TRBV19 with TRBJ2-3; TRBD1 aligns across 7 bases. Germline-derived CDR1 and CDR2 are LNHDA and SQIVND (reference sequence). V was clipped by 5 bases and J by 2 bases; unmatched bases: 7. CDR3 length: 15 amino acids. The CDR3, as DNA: TGTGCCAGTAGTTCGCCCGGGACAGACACAGATACGCAGTATTTT. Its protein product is CASSSPGTDTDTQYF. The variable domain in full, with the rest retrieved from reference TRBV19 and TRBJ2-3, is DGGITQSPKYLFRKEGQNVTLSCEQNLNHDAMYWYRQDPGQGLRLIYYSQIVNDFQKGDIAEGYSVSREKKESFPLTVTSAQKNPTAFYLCASSSPGTDTDTQYFGPGTRLTVL.

The CDR3 coding sequence is TGTGCCAGTAGTCCTAGCGGGAGTCGAGATACGCAGTATTTT. Residues: CASSPSGSRDTQYF. The chain couples TRBV19 to TRBJ2-3, with 10 bases aligning to TRBD2. This CDR3 region has 14 residues. CDR1 and CDR2 from the germline V gene are LNHDA and SQIVND (reference sequence). With V trimmed by 5 bases and J by 5 bases, 4 bases remained unmatched.

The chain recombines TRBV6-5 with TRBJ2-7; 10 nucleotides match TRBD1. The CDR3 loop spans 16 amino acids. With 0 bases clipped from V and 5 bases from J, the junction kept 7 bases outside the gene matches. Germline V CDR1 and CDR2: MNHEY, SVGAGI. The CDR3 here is CASSYSGTGDVNEQYF. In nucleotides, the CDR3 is TGTGCCAGCAGTTACTCCGGGACAGGGGATGTCAACGAGCAGTACTTC.